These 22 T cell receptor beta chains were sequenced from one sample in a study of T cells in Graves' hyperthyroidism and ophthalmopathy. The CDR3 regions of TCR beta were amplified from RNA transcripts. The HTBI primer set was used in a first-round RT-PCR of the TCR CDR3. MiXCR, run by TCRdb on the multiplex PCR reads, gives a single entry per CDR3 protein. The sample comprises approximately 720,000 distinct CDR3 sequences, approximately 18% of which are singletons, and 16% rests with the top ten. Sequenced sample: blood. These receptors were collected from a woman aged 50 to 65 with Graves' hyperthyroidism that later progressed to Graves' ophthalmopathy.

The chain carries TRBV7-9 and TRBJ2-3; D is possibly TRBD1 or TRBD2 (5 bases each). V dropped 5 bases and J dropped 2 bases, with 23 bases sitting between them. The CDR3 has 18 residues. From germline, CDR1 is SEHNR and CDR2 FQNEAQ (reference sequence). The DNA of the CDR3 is TGTGCCAGCAGCAATAAGTGGGACGGCCTAGATCACACAGATACGCAGTATTTT. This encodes CASSNKWDGLDHTDTQYF.

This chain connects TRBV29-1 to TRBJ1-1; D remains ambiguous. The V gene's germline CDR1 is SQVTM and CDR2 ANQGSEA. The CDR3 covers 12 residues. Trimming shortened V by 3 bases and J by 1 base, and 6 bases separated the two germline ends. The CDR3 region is CSVDWGNTEAFF. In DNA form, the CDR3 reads TGCAGCGTTGATTGGGGGAACACTGAAGCTTTCTTT.

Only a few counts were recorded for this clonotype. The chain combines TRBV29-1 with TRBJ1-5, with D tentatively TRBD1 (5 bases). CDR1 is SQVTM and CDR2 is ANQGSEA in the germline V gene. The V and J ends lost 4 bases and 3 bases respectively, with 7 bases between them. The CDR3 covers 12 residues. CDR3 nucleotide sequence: TGCAGCGTTGTAGGGGACAATCAGCCCCAGCATTTT. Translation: CSVVGDNQPQHF. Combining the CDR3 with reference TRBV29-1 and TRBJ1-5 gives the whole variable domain SAVISQKPSRDICQRGTSLTIQCQVDSQVTMMFWYRQQPGQSLTLIATANQGSEATYESGFVIDKFPISRPNLTFSTLTVSNMSPEDSSIYLCSVVGDNQPQHFGDGTRLSIL.

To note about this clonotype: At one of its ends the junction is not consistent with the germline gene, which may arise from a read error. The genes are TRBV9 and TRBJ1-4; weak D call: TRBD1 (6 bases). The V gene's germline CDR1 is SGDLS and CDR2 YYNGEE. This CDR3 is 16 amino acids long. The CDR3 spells CASSVEGGATNERLFF. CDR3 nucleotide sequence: TGTGCCAGCAGCGTAGAAGGGGGAGCAACTAATGAAAGACTGTTTTTT.

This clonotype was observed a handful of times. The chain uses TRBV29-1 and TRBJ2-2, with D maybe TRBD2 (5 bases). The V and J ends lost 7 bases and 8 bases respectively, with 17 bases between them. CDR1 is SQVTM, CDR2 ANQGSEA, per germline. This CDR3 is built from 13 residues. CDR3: CSGGLGLPGELFF. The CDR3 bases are TGCAGCGGCGGGCTGGGCCTCCCGGGGGAGCTGTTTTTT.

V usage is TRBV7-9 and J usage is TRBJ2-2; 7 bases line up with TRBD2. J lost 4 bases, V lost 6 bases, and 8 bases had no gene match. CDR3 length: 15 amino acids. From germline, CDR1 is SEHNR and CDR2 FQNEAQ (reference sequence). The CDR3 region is CASSSPSGFTGELFF. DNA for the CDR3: TGTGCCAGCAGTTCCCCTAGCGGATTCACCGGGGAGCTGTTTTTT.

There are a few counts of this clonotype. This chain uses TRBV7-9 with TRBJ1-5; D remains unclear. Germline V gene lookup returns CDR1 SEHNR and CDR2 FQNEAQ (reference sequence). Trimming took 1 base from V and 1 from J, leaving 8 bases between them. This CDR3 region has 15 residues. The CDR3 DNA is TGTGCCAGCAGCTTAGAGTATGGAAGCAATCAGCCCCAGCATTTT. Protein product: CASSLEYGSNQPQHF.

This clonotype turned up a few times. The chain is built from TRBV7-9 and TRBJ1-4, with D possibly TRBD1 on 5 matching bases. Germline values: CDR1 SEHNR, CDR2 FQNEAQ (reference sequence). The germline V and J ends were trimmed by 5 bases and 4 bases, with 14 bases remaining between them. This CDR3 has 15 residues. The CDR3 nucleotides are TGTGCCAGCAGCCTAGGGGTAGGGATTAATGAAAAACTGTTTTTT. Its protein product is CASSLGVGINEKLFF.

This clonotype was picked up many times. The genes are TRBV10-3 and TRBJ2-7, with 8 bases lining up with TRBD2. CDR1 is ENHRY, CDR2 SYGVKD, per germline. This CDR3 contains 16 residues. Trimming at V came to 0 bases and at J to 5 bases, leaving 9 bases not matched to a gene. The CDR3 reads CAISESPSAGVNEQYF. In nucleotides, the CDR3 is TGTGCCATCAGTGAGTCTCCCTCAGCGGGGGTTAACGAGCAGTACTTC.

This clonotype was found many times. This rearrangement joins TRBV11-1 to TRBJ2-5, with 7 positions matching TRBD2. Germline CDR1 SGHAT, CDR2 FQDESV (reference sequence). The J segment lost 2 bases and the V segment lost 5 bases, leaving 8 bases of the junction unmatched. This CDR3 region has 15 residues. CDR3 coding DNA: TGTGCCAGCAGCCCTTCTGGGGGGGAACAAGAGACCCAGTACTTC. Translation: CASSPSGGEQETQYF.

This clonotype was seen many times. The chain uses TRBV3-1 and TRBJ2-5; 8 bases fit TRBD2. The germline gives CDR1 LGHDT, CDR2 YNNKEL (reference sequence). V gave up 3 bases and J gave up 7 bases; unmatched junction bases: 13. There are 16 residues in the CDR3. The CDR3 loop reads CASSQRLAPLKGTQYF. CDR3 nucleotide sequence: TGTGCCAGCAGCCAGAGACTAGCGCCCCTGAAAGGGACCCAGTACTTC.

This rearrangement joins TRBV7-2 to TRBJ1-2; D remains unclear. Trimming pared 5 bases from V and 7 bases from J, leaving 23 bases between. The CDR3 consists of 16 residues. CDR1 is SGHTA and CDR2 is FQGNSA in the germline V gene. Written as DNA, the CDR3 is TGTGCCAGCAGCCAGATTGTAGGGATAAAGGATAGTGGCTACACCTTC. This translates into CASSQIVGIKDSGYTF.

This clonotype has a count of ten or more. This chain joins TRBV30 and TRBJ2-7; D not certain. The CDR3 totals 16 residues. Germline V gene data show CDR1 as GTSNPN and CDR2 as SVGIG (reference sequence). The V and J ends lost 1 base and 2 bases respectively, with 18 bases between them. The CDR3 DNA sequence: TGTGCCTGGAGTGCGTATCGTCAGGTTCACACCTACGAGCAGTACTTC. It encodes CAWSAYRQVHTYEQYF.

The CDR3 loop is CAGNSPLHF. In nucleotides, the CDR3 is TGTGCCGGTAATTCACCCCTCCACTTT. J is TRBJ1-6 and V is TRBV5-4; D unclear. The V gene's germline CDR1 is SGHNT and CDR2 YYREEE (reference sequence). V was pared by 10 bases and J by 6 bases, with 2 bases between. The CDR3 loop spans 9 amino acids. The complete variable domain, with remaining parts taken from reference TRBV5-4 and TRBJ1-6, reads ETGVTQSPTHLIKTRGQQVTLRCSSQSGHNTVSWYQQALGQGPQFIFQYYREEENGRGNFPPRFSGLQFPNYSSELNVNALELDDSALYLCAGNSPLHFGNGTRLTVT.

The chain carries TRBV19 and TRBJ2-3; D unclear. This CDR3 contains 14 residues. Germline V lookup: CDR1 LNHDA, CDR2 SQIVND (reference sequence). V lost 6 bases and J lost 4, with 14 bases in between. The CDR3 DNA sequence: TGTGCCAGTAGCCCACGGACCCTGGCAGATACGCAGTATTTT. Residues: CASSPRTLADTQYF.

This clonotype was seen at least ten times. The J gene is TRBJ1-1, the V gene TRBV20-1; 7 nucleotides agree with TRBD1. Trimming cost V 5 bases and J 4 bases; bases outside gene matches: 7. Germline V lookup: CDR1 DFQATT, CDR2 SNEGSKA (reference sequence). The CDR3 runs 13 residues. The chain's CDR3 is CSASPDRATEAFF. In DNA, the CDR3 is TGCAGTGCTTCCCCAGACAGGGCCACTGAAGCTTTCTTT.

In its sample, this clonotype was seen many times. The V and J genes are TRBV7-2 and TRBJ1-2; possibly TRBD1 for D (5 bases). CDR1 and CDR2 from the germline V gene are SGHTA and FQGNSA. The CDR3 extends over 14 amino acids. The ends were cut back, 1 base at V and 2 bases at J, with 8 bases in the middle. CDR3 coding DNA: TGTGCCAGCAGCTTAGACGGGGCGAACTATGGCTACACCTTC. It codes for CASSLDGANYGYTF.

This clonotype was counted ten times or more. The CDR3 nucleotides read TGTGCCAGCAGTTTGGGCAGGTCCTCCTACGAGCAGTACTTC. Translation: CASSLGRSSYEQYF. This chain uses TRBV27 with TRBJ2-7; no reliable D call. The germline V gene has CDR1 MNHEY and CDR2 SMNVEV (reference sequence). Trimming removed 3 bases at V and 0 bases at J, with 9 bases between. The CDR3 length is 14 residues.

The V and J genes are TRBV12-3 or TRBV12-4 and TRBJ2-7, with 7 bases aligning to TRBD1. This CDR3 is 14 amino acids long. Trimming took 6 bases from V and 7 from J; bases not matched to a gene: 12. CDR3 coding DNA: TGTGCCAGCAGCCGGGACAGTGAGTACGAAGAGCAGTACTTC. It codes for CASSRDSEYEEQYF.

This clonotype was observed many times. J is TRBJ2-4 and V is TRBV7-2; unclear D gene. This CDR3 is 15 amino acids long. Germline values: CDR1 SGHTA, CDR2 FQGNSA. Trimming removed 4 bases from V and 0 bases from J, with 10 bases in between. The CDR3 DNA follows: TGTGCCAGCAGCTCCCCAACAGTAGCCAAAAACATTCAGTACTTC. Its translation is CASSSPTVAKNIQYF.

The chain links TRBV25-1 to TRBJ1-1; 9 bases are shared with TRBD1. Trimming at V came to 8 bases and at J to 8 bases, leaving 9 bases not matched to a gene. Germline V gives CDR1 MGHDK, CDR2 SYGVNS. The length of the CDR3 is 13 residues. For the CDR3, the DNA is TGTGCCAGCGGAAACGACAGGGGGTCCGAAGCTTTCTTT. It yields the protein CASGNDRGSEAFF. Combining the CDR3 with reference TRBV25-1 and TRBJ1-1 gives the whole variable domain EADIYQTPRYLVIGTGKKITLECSQTMGHDKMYWYQQDPGMELHLIHYSYGVNSTEKGDLSSESTVSRIRTEHFPLTLESARPSHTSQYLCASGNDRGSEAFFGQGTRLTVV.

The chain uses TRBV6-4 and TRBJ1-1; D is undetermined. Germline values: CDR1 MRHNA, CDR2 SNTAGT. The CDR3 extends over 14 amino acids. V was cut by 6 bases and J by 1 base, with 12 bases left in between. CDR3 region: CASRTSQANTEAFF. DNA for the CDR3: TGTGCCAGCAGGACGTCACAAGCGAACACTGAAGCTTTCTTT.